Listed here are 5 T cell receptor beta chains from one sample, sequenced in a study of blood T cell repertoires in COVID-19. Clones were read by immunoSEQ multiplex PCR, and TCRdb kept only the in-frame ones, dropping some. The sample lists under 200,000 clones, about 82% occurring once. The sequencing input was peripheral blood. The receptors shown here come from a man in his sixties or seventies with active or convalescent COVID-19.

The rearrangement joins TRBV7-9 to TRBJ1-3; D unclear. This CDR3 comprises 15 residues. Germline V gives CDR1 SEHNR, CDR2 FQNEAQ (reference sequence). Between the trimmed V and J ends, which lost 5 bases and 2 bases, there was a span of 13 bases. The CDR3, as DNA: TGTGCCAGCAGCCCCCCAGGAGCGGCTGGAAACACCATATATTTT. This translates into CASSPPGAAGNTIYF.

The V call is TRBV29-1, the J call TRBJ2-5; TRBD1 matches 10 bases. Germline V lookup: CDR1 SQVTM, CDR2 ANQGSEA. There are 15 residues in the CDR3. Losses at the gene ends were 2 bases for V and 4 bases for J; bases not matched to a gene: 7. This chain's CDR3 is CSVERGQGTGETQYF. The CDR3 DNA sequence: TGCAGCGTTGAAAGGGGACAGGGGACTGGAGAGACCCAGTACTTC.

The chain employs TRBV10-3 and TRBJ2-3; D is unclear. The CDR3 has 16 amino acids. Trimming cost V 6 bases and J 3 bases, with 19 bases left between them. From germline, CDR1 is ENHRY and CDR2 SYGVKD. In nucleotides, the CDR3 is TGTGCCATCAGCACCACTACGACCGTTGGTACAGATACGCAGTATTTT. Translation: CAISTTTTVGTDTQYF.

The genes are TRBV6-1 and TRBJ1-1, with TRBD1 matching over 7 bases. This CDR3 is built from 15 residues. The J segment lost 0 bases and the V segment lost 6 bases, leaving 7 bases of the junction unmatched. CDR1 and CDR2 (germline): MNHNS, SASEGT. The CDR3, as DNA: TGTGCCAGCAGCGAAACGGGACAGATGAACACTGAAGCTTTCTTT. This sequence encodes CASSETGQMNTEAFF.

The chain is built from TRBV7-9 and TRBJ2-2, with a weak D call TRBD2 (6 bases). The V end lost 0 bases, the J end lost 7 bases, and 6 bases lay between the germline ends. The CDR3 is 13 residues long. Germline V gene data show CDR1 as SEHNR and CDR2 as FQNEAQ (reference sequence). The CDR3 DNA reads as TGTGCCAGCAGCTTAGCGGAGGGCGGGGAGCTGTTTTTT. Translated, it gives CASSLAEGGELFF.